Listed below are T cell receptor beta chains from one sample, sequenced in a study of control samples from healthy donors and cancer patients. Profiled with immunoSEQ multiplex PCR; TCRdb holds only in-frame clones, not every one. The profile shows 100,000 to 150,000 clones, less than 95% of them singletons. The sample taken for sequencing was blood. The receptors originated from a man aged 25 to 40 in good health. Each CDR3 is given with its conserved first and last residue. Fields, in order: D gene, V gene, clone size, J gene, CDR3 DNA, CDR3 protein. The D gene is left open where the match is weak. Size values are once, few and many counts, or a class for expanded clones, and some rows have none.

>.|TRBV4-1|.|TRBJ1-1
TGCGCCAGCAGCCAAGCCCCACAGGACCTGAACACTGAAGCTTTCTTT
CASSQAPQDLNTEAFF
>.|TRBV5-4|.|TRBJ1-1
TGTGCCAGCAGCCGGGGACCCAACACTGAAGCTTTCTTT
CASSRGPNTEAFF
>.|TRBV28|.|TRBJ2-3
TGTGCCAGCAGTTTCAGAAAGGGACCAGATACGCAGTATTTT
CASSFRKGPDTQYF
>TRBD1|TRBV4-3|.|TRBJ1-4
TGCGCCAGCAGCCGGCTGTTCAGGGGGGCTAATGAAAAACTGTTTTTT
CASSRLFRGANEKLFF
>.|TRBV6-5|once|TRBJ2-2
TGTGCCAGCAGCACCCGTACGAACACCGGGGAGCTGTTTTTT
CASSTRTNTGELFF
>.|TRBV28|.|TRBJ1-3
TGTGCCAGCAGTTTATTGGGAGACAGCTCTGGAAACACCATATATTTT
CASSLLGDSSGNTIYF
>TRBD2|TRBV19|.|TRBJ2-4
TGTGCCAGTAGTAACATAGCGGGGGGTCGGGACAACATTCAGTACTTC
CASSNIAGGRDNIQYF
>.|TRBV9|.|TRBJ1-4
TGTGCCAGCAGCGTAGCCAGAGGGACCCTTGAGACTAATGAAAAACTGTTTTTT
CASSVARGTLETNEKLFF
>.|TRBV5-4|few|TRBJ2-1
TGTGCCAGCAGCCGCGGTAGAGTTCCGGATGAGCAGTTCTTC
CASSRGRVPDEQFF
>.|TRBV4-1|.|TRBJ1-1
TGCGCCAGCAGCCAATCCACCCAGACAGGGAACACTGAAGCTTTCTTT
CASSQSTQTGNTEAFF
>.|TRBV28|.|TRBJ1-2
TGTGCCAGCAGTCCTTTGAGAGGCTACACCTTC
CASSPLRGYTF
>.|TRBV16|.|TRBJ1-1
TGTGCCAGCAGCCAGAGACAGTTGAACACTGAAGCTTTCTTT
CASSQRQLNTEAFF
>.|TRBV4-1|.|TRBJ2-7
TGCGCCAGCAGCCATCGGACTGGGGACGAGCAGTACTTC
CASSHRTGDEQYF
>TRBD1|TRBV7-2|.|TRBJ1-4
TGTGCCAGCAGCGACCGGGACAGGGCGGGAAAACTGTTTTTT
CASSDRDRAGKLFF
>TRBD1|TRBV4-3|.|TRBJ1-2
TGCGCCAGCAGCCAAGAACCCGCGGGTGGGGACAGTGGCTATGGCTACACCTTC
CASSQEPAGGDSGYGYTF
>.|TRBV7-2|.|TRBJ2-6
TGTGCCAGCAGCTCGGTTTTTGCGGGGGCCAACGTCCTGACTTTC
CASSSVFAGANVLTF
>.|TRBV9|.|TRBJ1-6
TGTGCCAGCAGCGGGGCGGGGGATTGGGCCCTCCACTTT
CASSGAGDWALHF
>.|TRBV7-9|.|TRBJ1-1
TGTGCCAGCAGGCCCGGAGCGGAAGCTTTCTTT
CASRPGAEAFF
>TRBD1|TRBV29-1|.|TRBJ2-2
TGCAGCATAGTAACAGGGGTCACCGGGGAGCTGTTTTTT
CSIVTGVTGELFF
>.|TRBV27|.|TRBJ2-3
TGTGCCAGCAGTTTCATCGCGGGACTTTACACAGATACGCAGTATTTT
CASSFIAGLYTDTQYF
>.|TRBV20-1|.|TRBJ1-1
TGCAGTGTGGCAGGGCTTATGGAAGCTTTCTTT
CSVAGLMEAFF
>.|TRBV24-1|.|TRBJ2-3
TGTGCCATAGCGCCCAGCGGCAGCACAGATACGCAGTATTTT
CAIAPSGSTDTQYF
>.|TRBV18|.|TRBJ2-7
TGTGCCAGCTCACCTACAGGGACCTACGAGCAGTACTTC
CASSPTGTYEQYF
>.|TRBV28|.|TRBJ1-2
TGTGCCAGCAGTTCAATATCCGGGACGGCGAGGGACTACACCTTC
CASSSISGTARDYTF
>.|TRBV5-6|.|TRBJ1-5
TGTGCCAGCAGCTCTACGCCGGACAGCGCTAATCAGCCCCAGCATTTT
CASSSTPDSANQPQHF
>.|TRBV12-3/TRBV12-4|.|TRBJ1-5
TGTGCCAGCAGCTTTGGGGTCCAGCCCCAGCATTTT
CASSFGVQPQHF
>.|TRBV6-5|.|TRBJ1-1
TGTGCCAGCAGAAGCCCCAGGCGCACTGAAGCTTTCTTT
CASRSPRRTEAFF
>.|TRBV18|.|TRBJ1-2
TGTGCCAGCTCACCACAGGGCCGAGAATATGGCTACACCTTC
CASSPQGREYGYTF
>.|TRBV4-3|.|TRBJ2-1
TGCGCCAGCAGCCAAGATTTGGCAGTGGGGGTCGAGCAGTTCTTC
CASSQDLAVGVEQFF
>TRBD1|TRBV9|.|TRBJ2-7
TGTGCCAGCAGCCAGGGACAGGGCTACGAGCAGTACTTC
CASSQGQGYEQYF
>.|TRBV7-9|.|TRBJ2-5
TGTGCCAGCAGCTTAGAACCCATGGGGGGACAGACCCAGTACTTC
CASSLEPMGGQTQYF
>.|TRBV19|.|TRBJ2-3
TGTGCCAGTAGTATAGGGGTGACAGATACGCAGTATTTT
CASSIGVTDTQYF
>.|TRBV19|few|TRBJ2-1
TGTGCCAGTACGGGACTGGACAATGAGCAGTTCTTC
CASTGLDNEQFF
>TRBD1|TRBV6-1|.|TRBJ1-1
TGTGCCAGCAGTGACCCGGGACAGGGACGCACTGAAGCTTTCTTT
CASSDPGQGRTEAFF
>TRBD1|TRBV5-1|.|TRBJ2-2
TGCGCCAGCAGCTTAGATCCGACAGGGATAACCGGGGAGCTGTTTTTT
CASSLDPTGITGELFF
>.|TRBV7-7|.|TRBJ2-2
TGTGCTAGCAGCTTAAGAGGGACGAACACCGGGGAGCTGTTTTTT
CASSLRGTNTGELFF
>.|TRBV19|.|TRBJ2-5
TGTGCCAGTAGTATGAGGGGGCGGGGGCCCGACCAAGAGACCCAGTACTTC
CASSMRGRGPDQETQYF
>.|TRBV19|.|TRBJ1-1
TGTGCCAGTAGTATTGGCACTGAAGCTTTCTTT
CASSIGTEAFF
>.|TRBV19|.|TRBJ2-1
TGTGCCAGTGGGCGTATTAATGAGCAGTTCTTC
CASGRINEQFF
>TRBD2|TRBV19|.|TRBJ2-5
TGTGCCAGTAGGCCTAGCGGGGGGGCGGTACAAGAGACCCAGTACTTC
CASRPSGGAVQETQYF
>.|TRBV27|.|TRBJ1-2
TGTGCCAGCAGTTTACTGGGCGCTAACTATGGCTACACCTTC
CASSLLGANYGYTF
>TRBD2|TRBV25-1|once|TRBJ2-5
TGTGCCGGGGGAGGGGAAGAGACCCAGTACTTC
CAGGGEETQYF
>.|TRBV18|once|TRBJ1-5
TGTGCCAGCTCACCTGGGACGGGCCGGGGGCCCCAGCATTTT
CASSPGTGRGPQHF
>TRBD1|TRBV3-1/TRBV3-2|.|TRBJ2-7
TGTGCCAGCAGCCCTCGGGGACAGGGTGGCGAGCAGTACTTC
CASSPRGQGGEQYF
>.|TRBV19|.|TRBJ2-7
TGTGCCAGTAGTATGGGAGTGCCTTACGAGCAGTACTTC
CASSMGVPYEQYF
>.|TRBV7-2|.|TRBJ2-1
TGTGCCAGCAGCTTACGGAATGAGCAGTTCTTC
CASSLRNEQFF